Listed here is a single T cell receptor (beta chain). This clonotype showed up just a few times. Its antigen is not yet known. The input lacks base qualities; no much larger clone sits a single base away. V is shortened by 7 bases, J by 0 bases, and the region joining them spans 20 bases. The CDR3 spans 16 residues, from the cysteine through the phenylalanine. The DNA shown is the 48-base CDR3, in frame from base 1. The CDR1 and CDR2 encoded by the germline V gene (reference sequence) are DFQATT and SNEGSKA. Explained via the paper, the treatment or condition label denotes: live attenuated yellow fever vaccine strain. At every blood-draw timepoint, two biological replicates of bulk PBMCs were collected. A standard Ficoll-Paque protocol was used to isolate PBMCs from peripheral blood. TriZol was used to extract RNA from bulk PBMCs, CD4 and CD8 fractions, and dextramer-positive and dextramer-negative fractions.

This sample stems from a study of T cells after yellow fever vaccination (dated by TCRdb to the late 2010s). Concerning the study at large: The SMART-Seq v4 Ultra Low Input RNA kit was used to prepare libraries from fractions with low cell numbers. Two healthy male donors, one aged 18 to 30 and one aged 30 to 39 years, made up the cohort. Blood was drawn at multiple timepoints before and after primary and secondary immunization, with bulk PBMC replicates and cell subsets isolated. To follow T-cell clones before and after primary and booster YFV17D yellow fever vaccination, bulk TCR alpha and beta repertoires were sequenced over time.

TCR cDNA was synthesized by 5'RACE template switching, through which a universal primer site and unique molecular identifiers were introduced. Priming for cDNA synthesis came from both the TCR alpha and TCR beta constant segments. Two PCR steps were used to amplify libraries, with sample barcodes and sequencing adapters being added in the second step. Sequencing of libraries was performed on Illumina HiSeq 2500 (2x100 bp) or NovaSeq (2x150 bp). The paper's data handling went like this. Reads were demultiplexed and collapsed into UMI consensus sequences with MIGEC, and V(D)J alignment was performed with MiXCR. Clonotypes responding to the vaccine were identified with edgeR on replicate PBMC samples, with the criteria of FDR below 0.01 and a log2 fold change above 5 up to day 15. Bulk clonotypes were assigned CD4 or CD8 identity according to which sequenced CD4 or CD8 repertoire held them at higher abundance. TCRdb reworked the public reads: Q25 trimming with fastp, MiXCR clone assembly, productive beta chains retained. CDR3 protein sequences are deduplicated, and each keeps its most common genes and DNA. TCRdb assigned the V and J calls; the authors' analysis was not used. Recorded for this sample are 500,000 to 650,000 distinct CDR3 sequences; approximately 16% of them occurred a single time. The ten largest account for around 15% of the sample.

Points the paper makes about the study in general: Most clones expanded after primary vaccination were re-detected after the booster (just under 97% of CD4 and about nine tenths of CD8), suggesting broad memory maintenance. The secondary T-cell response was found to be weaker but faster than the primary response, with a peak reached on day 5 rather than on day 15. Computational filtering was required because FACS-sorted repertoires could contain abundant contaminating clonotypes from the bulk population. A small share of clonotypes occurred in both CD4 and CD8 compartments, likely arising from convergent recombination. Because only two donors were included in the study, the extent to which the findings can be generalized is limited.

Sequences were derived from PBMCs, sampled 5 days after the first yellow fever vaccination. This clonotype was obtained from a man younger than 35 who received the YFV17D yellow fever vaccine. The chain was built from TRBV20-1 and TRBJ2-3, and TRBD2 may be the D gene, going by 6 matching bases. The nucleotide sequence is given as TGCAGTGGCTCTGATTGGACTAAATCTAGCACAGATACGCAGTATTTT. This codes for CSGSDWTKSSTDTQYF.